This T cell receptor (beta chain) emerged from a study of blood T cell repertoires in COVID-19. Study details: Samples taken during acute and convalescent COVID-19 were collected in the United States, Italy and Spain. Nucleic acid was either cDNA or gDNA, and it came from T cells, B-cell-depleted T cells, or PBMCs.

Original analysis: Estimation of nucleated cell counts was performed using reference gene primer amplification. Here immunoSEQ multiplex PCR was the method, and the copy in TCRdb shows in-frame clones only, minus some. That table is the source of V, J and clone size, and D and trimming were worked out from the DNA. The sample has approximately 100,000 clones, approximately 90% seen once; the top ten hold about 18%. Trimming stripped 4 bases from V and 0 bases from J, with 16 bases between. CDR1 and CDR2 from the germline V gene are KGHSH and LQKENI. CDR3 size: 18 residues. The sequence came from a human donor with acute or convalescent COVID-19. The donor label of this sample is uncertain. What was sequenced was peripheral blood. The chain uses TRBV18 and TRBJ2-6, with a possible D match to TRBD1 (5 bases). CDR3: CASSLTEGDDSGANVLTF. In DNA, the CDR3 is TGTGCCAGCTCACTCACAGAAGGGGATGACTCTGGGGCCAACGTCCTGACTTTC.